A single sample gave rise to the 18 T cell receptor beta chains below, sequenced in a study of identical twins' blood T cells. TCRdb reanalysed the 5' RACE reads using MiXCR and keeps one entry per CDR3 protein. The sample includes 400,000 or so distinct CDR3 sequences, about 28% of them seen just once. Sequences were obtained from PBMCs. The receptors derive from a woman aged 18-49 years in good health.

The chain has TRBV19 and TRBJ2-1; D is perhaps TRBD2 (6 bases). This CDR3 is 11 amino acids long. The germline V gene encodes CDR1 LNHDA and CDR2 SQIVND (reference sequence). Trimming cost V 5 bases and J 9 bases, with 8 bases left between them. This CDR3 is CASSRESEQFF. CDR3 nucleotide sequence: TGTGCCAGTAGTCGGGAGTCTGAGCAGTTCTTC.

This clonotype came up a few times. This rearrangement joins TRBV6-5 to TRBJ1-1; D remains ambiguous. Between the trimmed V and J ends, which lost 0 bases and 3 bases, there was a span of 8 bases. The CDR3 length is 14 residues. Germline V lookup: CDR1 MNHEY, CDR2 SVGAGI. CDR3 sequence reads: CASSYSGGYTEAFF. The CDR3 coding sequence is TGTGCCAGCAGTTACTCAGGCGGGTACACTGAAGCTTTCTTT.

This clonotype came up a few times. The DNA for the CDR3 is TGCGCCAGCAGCTACAACAGGGCTTACTATGGCTACACCTTC. This codes for CASSYNRAYYGYTF. The rearrangement uses TRBV5-1 and TRBJ1-2, with a possible D match to TRBD1 (6 bases). The CDR3 is 14 residues long. CDR1 is SGHRS and CDR2 is YFSETQ in the germline V gene. Trimming left V 3 bases short and J 3 bases short, with 12 bases between.

The V call is TRBV6-1, the J call TRBJ1-1, with D perhaps matching TRBD1 (5 bases). The germline CDR1 and CDR2 sequences are MNHNS and SASEGT. This CDR3 comprises 16 residues. V shed 3 bases and J shed 1 base, with 15 bases lying between them. The CDR3, as DNA: TGTGCCAGCAGTGATCATCCGGGACGATCGAACACTGAAGCTTTCTTT. As protein: CASSDHPGRSNTEAFF.

Comments on this clonotype: A much more abundant neighbour one base away suggests this may be a read error. This rearrangement joins TRBV12-3 or TRBV12-4 to TRBJ2-3; D not certain. The V end lost 4 bases, the J end lost 8 bases, and 16 bases lay between the germline ends. This CDR3 spans 14 amino acids. The CDR3 nucleotides read TGTGCCAGCAGTTCTAACGATCGCAGAGGTACGCAGTATTTT. Its protein product is CASSSNDRRGTQYF.

In its sample, this clonotype was seen many times. The chain employs TRBV29-1 and TRBJ1-3, with D hard to call. CDR3 length equals 12 residues. V was cut by 4 bases and J by 6 bases, with 10 bases left in between. Germline CDR1 reads SQVTM; CDR2 reads ANQGSEA. CDR3: CSVATLENTIYF. The CDR3 DNA reads TGCAGCGTTGCGACTCTGGAAAACACCATATATTTT.

This clonotype was seen at least ten times. One end of the junction does not line up with germline, which may come from a read error. The rearrangement links TRBV19 to TRBJ2-7; the D gene is possibly TRBD2 (5 bases). Germline V CDR1 and CDR2: LNHDA, SQIVND (reference sequence). The CDR3 spans 14 residues. The CDR3 DNA is TGTGCCAGCAGTAGGAGCGGTAGCTCCTACGAGCAGTACTTC. Residues: CASSRSGSSYEQYF.

The genes are TRBV7-8 and TRBJ1-5; TRBD1 matches 8 bases. This CDR3 spans 14 amino acids. Germline CDR1 is SGHVS and CDR2 is FQNEAQ. The J segment lost 9 bases and the V segment lost 4 bases, leaving 8 bases of the junction unmatched. CDR3 sequence (DNA): TGTGCCAGCAGCTCCCGACAGGGGATGATGCCCCAGCATTTT. This encodes CASSSRQGMMPQHF.

The rearrangement links TRBV10-1 to TRBJ2-2; 7 bases match TRBD1. CDR3 size: 12 residues. Looked up from germline, CDR1 is WNHNN and CDR2 is SYGVQD (reference sequence). Trimming at V came to 6 bases and at J to 5 bases, leaving 0 bases not matched to a gene. The CDR3 spells CASRQGTGELFF. The CDR3 DNA reads as TGCGCCAGCAGACAGGGGACCGGGGAGCTGTTTTTT.

The J gene is TRBJ1-1, the V gene TRBV6-6; 7 bases are shared with TRBD1. The ends lost 2 bases at V and 10 bases at J; junction bases unmatched: 4. The CDR3 covers 12 residues. Germline CDR1 reads MNHNY; CDR2 reads SVGAGI (reference sequence). The CDR3 spells CASSYQGVRAFF. The CDR3, as DNA: TGTGCCAGCAGTTACCAGGGGGTCCGAGCTTTCTTT.

The table lists this clonotype with a few counts. The rearrangement uses TRBV11-2 and TRBJ1-4; D may be TRBD1 (5 bases). The CDR3 spans 14 residues. CDR1 SGHAT and CDR2 FQNNGV come from the germline V gene. The ends were cut back, 7 bases at V and 7 bases at J, with 16 bases in the middle. The CDR3 loop is CASTQDPWGEKLFF. As DNA, the CDR3 is TGTGCCAGCACACAGGACCCTTGGGGTGAAAAACTGTTTTTT.

Notes on this clonotype: A read error is possible here, since a much larger clone lies one base away. The V call is TRBV20-1, the J call TRBJ2-7; 9 bases line up with TRBD1. The CDR3 runs 13 residues. With V trimmed by 5 bases and J by 5 bases, 7 bases remained unmatched. Per germline, CDR1 DFQATT and CDR2 SNEGSKA (reference sequence). CDR3 coding DNA: TGCAGTGCTCCGAACGACAGGGGGGACGAGCAGTACTTC. This codes for CSAPNDRGDEQYF.

The table lists this clonotype with many counts. The gene calls are TRBV20-1 and TRBJ1-1, with 7 bases aligning to TRBD1. The V segment lost 5 bases and the J segment 5 bases; nucleotides outside the gene matches: 11. Germline-derived CDR1 and CDR2 are DFQATT and SNEGSKA (reference sequence). The CDR3 extends over 14 amino acids. The DNA for the CDR3 is TGCAGTGCTCGTAGAACCAGGGGGGAGACTGAAGCTTTCTTT. Translated: CSARRTRGETEAFF.

This chain links TRBV3-1 with TRBJ1-1; D remains unclear. Germline V gives CDR1 LGHDT, CDR2 YNNKEL (reference sequence). Trimming cost V 4 bases and J 1 base, with 13 bases left between them. CDR3 size: 15 residues. Here the CDR3 DNA reads TGTGCCAGCAGCCGCGGGAACTCAGGGAACACTGAAGCTTTCTTT. This encodes CASSRGNSGNTEAFF.

This clonotype appeared many times. The V and J genes are TRBV20-1 and TRBJ1-1, with unresolved D. Trimming left V 4 bases short and J 2 bases short, with 5 bases between. Per germline, CDR1 DFQATT and CDR2 SNEGSKA (reference sequence). This CDR3 has 11 amino acids. CDR3: CSAKENTEAFF. Here the CDR3 DNA reads TGCAGTGCTAAGGAAAACACTGAAGCTTTCTTT.

The chain links TRBV10-3 to TRBJ2-1; D might be TRBD2 (5 bases). Germline CDR1 ENHRY, CDR2 SYGVKD. The CDR3 totals 11 residues. Trimming shortened V by 6 bases and J by 7 bases, and 7 bases separated the two germline ends. Written as DNA, the CDR3 is TGTGCCATCAGGAGGGTTAATGAGCAGTTCTTC. Encoded protein: CAIRRVNEQFF.

The genes are TRBV6-6 and TRBJ1-5; no definite D call. In germline, CDR1 is MNHNY, CDR2 SVGAGI (reference sequence). The CDR3 sequence is 14 residues long. With 4 bases removed from V and 9 bases from J, the gap between germline ends came to 16 bases. The CDR3 reads CASSSPRDNTPQHF. Here the CDR3 DNA reads TGTGCCAGCAGTTCACCTAGGGATAATACGCCCCAGCATTTT.

This clonotype was counted a few times. The rearrangement uses TRBV6-2 or TRBV6-3 and TRBJ1-5; the D gene is possibly TRBD1 (5 bases). The V and J ends lost 7 bases and 5 bases respectively, with 18 bases between them. The CDR3 totals 15 residues. Per the germline V gene, CDR1 is MNHEY and CDR2 is SVGEGT. The CDR3: CASKQPGTLDQPQHF. CDR3 in DNA: TGTGCCAGCAAACAACCCGGGACCTTGGATCAGCCCCAGCATTTT.